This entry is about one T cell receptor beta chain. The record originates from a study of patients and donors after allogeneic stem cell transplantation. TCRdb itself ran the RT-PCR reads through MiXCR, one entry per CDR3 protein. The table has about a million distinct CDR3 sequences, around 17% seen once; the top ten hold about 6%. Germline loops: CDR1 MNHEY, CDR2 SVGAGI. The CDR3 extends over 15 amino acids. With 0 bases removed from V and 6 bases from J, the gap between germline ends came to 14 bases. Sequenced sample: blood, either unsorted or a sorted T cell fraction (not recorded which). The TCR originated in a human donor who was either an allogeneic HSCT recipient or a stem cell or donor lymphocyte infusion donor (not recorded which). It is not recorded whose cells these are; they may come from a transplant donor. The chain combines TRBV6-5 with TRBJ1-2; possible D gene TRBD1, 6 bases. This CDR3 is CASSYSGTSGDGYTF. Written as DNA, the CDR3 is TGTGCCAGCAGTTACTCTGGGACAAGCGGGGATGGCTACACCTTC.